Listed below are T cell receptor beta chains from one sample, sequenced in a study of post-analysis software for immune sequencing data. Via MiXCR, TCRdb re-called the PCR reads, giving one row per CDR3 protein. The sample records fewer than 850,000 distinct CDR3 sequences, more than 45% being singletons. The material sequenced was blood. The source is a girl aged 5-17 years with multiple sclerosis. CDR3s include the opening cysteine and the closing phenylalanine or tryptophan. Each record gives: V gene, clone size, J gene, D gene, CDR3 protein, CDR3 DNA. D genes are given only for firm matches. The size of a clone is reported for some rows only, either as once, few or many, or as a class for expanded clones.

>TRBV27|.|TRBJ2-1|TRBD1
CASTLLGDRPYNEQFF
TGTGCCAGCACTCTATTGGGGGACAGGCCTTACAATGAGCAGTTCTTC
>TRBV7-2|.|TRBJ2-7|.
CASSLVDGVPYEQYF
TGTGCCAGCAGCTTAGTGGACGGGGTCCCCTACGAGCAGTACTTC
>TRBV6-6|few|TRBJ1-4|TRBD1
CASSYEGAYEKLFF
TGTGCCAGCAGTTACGAGGGGGCTTATGAAAAACTGTTTTTT
>TRBV20-1|few|TRBJ2-3|TRBD2
CSAGIAGSTDTQYF
TGCAGTGCTGGGATAGCGGGAAGCACAGATACGCAGTATTTT
>TRBV7-9|.|TRBJ2-3|.
CASSLPEVADTQYF
TGTGCCAGCAGCTTACCTGAGGTGGCAGATACGCAGTATTTT
>TRBV6-5|.|TRBJ2-1|.
CASSSVGPTGIDEQFF
TGTGCCAGCTCCTCGGTGGGCCCCACGGGTATCGATGAGCAGTTCTTC
>TRBV25-1|.|TRBJ2-3|.
CASSSQGWGTQYF
TGTGCCAGCAGTTCCCAGGGTTGGGGTACGCAGTATTTT
>TRBV7-8|.|TRBJ1-5|.
CASSPAGGSLNQPQHF
TGTGCCAGCAGCCCCGCGGGGGGTTCCCTCAATCAGCCCCAGCATTTT
>TRBV28|few|TRBJ1-2|.
CASSLAYSTFGYTF
TGTGCCAGCAGTTTGGCGTATTCTACCTTTGGCTACACCTTC
>TRBV20-1|.|TRBJ2-7|.
CSAVGGFDEQYF
TGCAGTGCCGTGGGAGGTTTCGACGAGCAGTACTTC
>TRBV29-1|.|TRBJ1-2|.
CSVVGQGLYGYTF
TGCAGCGTCGTAGGCCAGGGCCTTTATGGCTACACCTTC
>TRBV27|.|TRBJ2-7|.
CASSVGGTSSSYNEQYF
TGTGCCAGCAGCGTAGGCGGGACTTCCAGCTCCTACAATGAGCAGTACTTC
>TRBV5-1|many|TRBJ2-1|.
CASSLAESSYNEQFF
TGCGCCAGCAGCTTAGCGGAAAGCTCCTACAATGAGCAGTTCTTC
>TRBV6-5|.|TRBJ2-5|TRBD2
CASSSLLAGGWWDRETQYF
TGTGCCAGCAGTTCTTTACTAGCGGGAGGGTGGTGGGATCGGGAGACCCAGTACTTC
>TRBV5-1|.|TRBJ2-5|.
CASGLTYGPEQYF
TGCGCCAGCGGCCTAACCTATGGTCCGGAGCAGTACTTC
>TRBV9|few|TRBJ2-1|.
CASSVQANEQFF
TGTGCCAGCAGCGTACAAGCCAATGAGCAGTTCTTC
>TRBV12-3/TRBV12-4|.|TRBJ2-7|.
CASSLQNTEQYF
TGTGCCAGCAGTTTACAGAACACCGAGCAGTACTTC
>TRBV4-2|.|TRBJ2-7|TRBD2
CASSQGASGTIGSYEQYF
TGTGCCAGCAGCCAGGGCGCTAGCGGGACGATAGGATCCTACGAGCAGTACTTC
>TRBV6-1|.|TRBJ2-7|TRBD2
CASSEEGGVREQYF
TGTGCCAGCAGTGAAGAGGGAGGGGTACGCGAGCAGTACTTC
>TRBV7-8|.|TRBJ2-3|.
CASSLSEPSSTDTQYF
TGTGCCAGCAGCTTAAGTGAGCCCTCTAGCACAGATACGCAGTATTTT
>TRBV24-1|.|TRBJ2-1|TRBD2
CATSINPGLQRDEQFF
TGTGCCACCAGCATTAATCCGGGACTACAGAGGGATGAGCAGTTCTTC
>TRBV20-1|.|TRBJ1-1|TRBD1
CRASQGAGEAFF
TGCAGGGCTTCACAGGGGGCTGGTGAAGCTTTCTTT
>TRBV7-2|.|TRBJ2-4|.
CASSPPSDLAKNIQYF
TGTGCCAGCAGCCCCCCCAGCGACCTAGCCAAAAACATTCAGTACTTC
>TRBV5-1|.|TRBJ1-4|TRBD1
CASANPGQGSEKLFF
TGCGCCAGCGCCAACCCGGGACAGGGTAGTGAAAAACTGTTTTTT
>TRBV29-1|few|TRBJ2-1|.
CSVECTGEGGNEQFF
TGCAGCGTTGAATGCACGGGAGAAGGGGGGAATGAGCAGTTCTTC
>TRBV7-9|.|TRBJ2-2|.
CASSLLSAGELFF
TGTGCCAGCAGCTTATTATCCGCCGGGGAGCTGTTTTTT
>TRBV30|.|TRBJ2-1|TRBD2
CAGFSGRAYEQFF
TGTGCCGGTTTTAGCGGGAGAGCCTATGAGCAGTTCTTC
>TRBV29-1|.|TRBJ2-3|TRBD2
CSVHKAGEADTQYF
TGCAGCGTCCACAAAGCGGGAGAAGCAGATACGCAGTATTTT
>TRBV10-3|.|TRBJ2-7|.
CAISDSRLVEQYF
TGTGCCATCAGTGACTCCAGACTAGTGGAGCAGTACTTC
>TRBV29-1|.|TRBJ2-6|.
CSVEEGLAGANVLTF
TGCAGCGTTGAAGAGGGGCTCGCTGGGGCCAACGTCCTGACTTTC
>TRBV12-3/TRBV12-4|.|TRBJ2-3|TRBD2
CASSWWASGSANTQYF
TGTGCCAGCAGTTGGTGGGCTAGCGGGAGCGCAAATACGCAGTATTTT
>TRBV28|few|TRBJ1-1|.
CATLGTEAFF
TGTGCCACCTTAGGGACTGAAGCTTTCTTT
>TRBV20-1|.|TRBJ2-3|.
CSARVTDIAKDTQYF
TGCAGTGCTAGAGTCACGGACATTGCCAAGGATACGCAGTATTTT
>TRBV6-5|.|TRBJ1-2|.
CASSPPGVYGGYTF
TGTGCCAGCAGCCCCCCCGGGGTGTATGGGGGCTACACCTTC
>TRBV9|.|TRBJ2-1|TRBD1
CASSLELQTGLNYNEQFF
TGTGCCAGCAGCCTCGAATTGCAGACAGGGTTGAACTACAATGAGCAGTTCTTC
>TRBV20-1|few|TRBJ2-1|TRBD2
CSARDSGSNEQFF
TGCAGTGCTAGAGATAGCGGGAGTAATGAGCAGTTCTTC
>TRBV6-6|few|TRBJ1-6|TRBD1
CASRGEGANNSPLHF
TGTGCCAGCCGGGGGGAGGGGGCGAATAATTCACCCCTCCACTTT
>TRBV6-5|few|TRBJ1-2|TRBD1
CASSYLDRAYGYTF
TGTGCCAGCAGTTACCTCGACAGGGCCTATGGCTACACCTTC